This T cell receptor beta chain was captured by sequencing in a study of cytomegalovirus exposure and HLA in healthy donors. The study ran its PCR with 60 Vbeta and 13 Jbeta primers. The table came from immunoSEQ multiplex PCR; TCRdb's copy has only in-frame clones and leaves some out. The sample gives 150,000 to 200,000 clones, about 80% of which show up once; over 2% is in the top ten. The CDR3 spans 16 residues. Deletions cut 7 bases from V and 6 bases from J, with 22 bases between. Germline V CDR1 and CDR2: MDHEN, SYDVKM. This chain connects TRBV28 to TRBJ2-1, with a weak D call TRBD2 (6 bases). The TCR was taken from a man aged 60-69 years in good health and CMV-seronegative. Sequenced material: PBMCs. The CDR3 coding sequence is TGTGCCAGCACCATCGGTGGGGGGAGATGGGGCAATGAGCAGTTCTTC. Translated, it gives CASTIGGGRWGNEQFF.